The following is a T cell receptor (beta chain) sequence with its context. Antigen: not known. Assay: immunoSEQ multiplex PCR; the TCRdb copy retains only in-frame clones and omits some. This table holds tens of thousands of clones, roughly 91% found once. The sample is drawn from a study of graft-versus-host responses after intestinal transplantation. General study points: Ileal or blood samples showed some GvH clones first, and such clones were also found in recipient marrow.

The sample here was unstimulated CD4+ T cells sorted from spleen or lymph node cells, taken before intestinal transplant. The sequence derives from a human donor who received an intestinal transplant.

CDR3 bases: TGTGCCAGCAGCTTGGGGGCTCAGGGATATGGCTACACCTTC. Translating gives CASSLGAQGYGYTF. The chain uses TRBV5-6 and TRBJ1-2, with D perhaps matching TRBD1 (5 bases). Trimming pared 0 bases from V and 5 bases from J, leaving 11 bases between. The CDR3 totals 14 residues. In germline, CDR1 is SGHDT, CDR2 YYEEEE.